What follows are 20 T cell receptor beta chains derived from one specimen sequenced in a study of blood T cell repertoires in COVID-19. Using immunoSEQ multiplex PCR, the repertoire was profiled, and TCRdb retains in-frame clones only, with some absent. The profile covers about 230,000 clones, with approximately 87% appearing a single time and roughly 2.7% taken by the ten largest. Sequencing input: peripheral blood. The receptors originated from a woman in her 70s with active or convalescent COVID-19.

The chain uses TRBV9 and TRBJ2-3, with 7 bases that match TRBD2. The trim removed 2 bases at V and 1 base at J, leaving 10 bases unmatched. The CDR3 covers 17 residues. Germline assignment: CDR1 SGDLS and CDR2 YYNGEE. CDR3 nucleotides: TGTGCCAGCAGCGTGAGGTTGGGACGGGGGGGCACAGATACGCAGTATTTT. It translates to CASSVRLGRGGTDTQYF.

The table lists this clone with a few counts. The chain has TRBV30 and TRBJ2-5; the D gene is possibly TRBD2 (6 bases). This CDR3 has 14 amino acids. Germline CDR1 is GTSNPN and CDR2 is SVGIG (reference sequence). V was clipped by 2 bases and J by 6 bases, with 16 bases between them. In DNA form, the CDR3 reads TGTGCCTGGAGTAGGGGACTGGGGGATCAGACCCAGTACTTC. As protein: CAWSRGLGDQTQYF.

V usage is TRBV5-1 and J usage is TRBJ2-7; perhaps TRBD2 as D (5 bases). The CDR3 extends over 11 amino acids. With 4 bases removed from V and 7 bases from J, the gap between germline ends came to 9 bases. CDR1 SGHRS and CDR2 YFSETQ come from the germline V gene. The CDR3 region is CASSQTREQYF. For the CDR3, the DNA is TGCGCCAGCAGCCAAACTAGGGAGCAGTACTTC.

The chain links TRBV5-1 to TRBJ1-1; TRBD1 agrees at 10 bases. CDR3 length: 16 residues. V was pared by 4 bases and J by 5 bases, with 11 bases of the junction left unmatched. Germline loops: CDR1 SGHRS, CDR2 YFSETQ. The CDR3 spells CASSEQTGGAGTEAFF. The CDR3 DNA reads as TGCGCCAGCAGCGAACAGACAGGGGGCGCGGGGACTGAAGCTTTCTTT.

The genes are TRBV6-5 and TRBJ1-2, with 7 bases aligning to TRBD1. V was clipped by 8 bases and J by 1 base; unmatched bases: 7. This CDR3 comprises 14 residues. Germline assignment: CDR1 MNHEY and CDR2 SVGAGI. In DNA, the CDR3 is TGTGCCAGCTTTCCGGGACAGAGTAACTATGGCTACACCTTC. Its protein product is CASFPGQSNYGYTF.

The chain recombines TRBV9 with TRBJ2-1; 7 positions match TRBD2. Unmatched junction bases numbered 9, after V lost 0 bases and J lost 9 bases. The germline V gene encodes CDR1 SGDLS and CDR2 YYNGEE. The CDR3 runs 15 residues. The CDR3 DNA sequence: TGTGCCAGCAGCGTAGGCGGGGGAGAGGGAGGTGAGCAGTTCTTC. This codes for CASSVGGGEGGEQFF. Using reference TRBV9 and TRBJ2-1 for the parts outside the CDR3, the full variable domain is DSGVTQTPKHLITATGQRVTLRCSPRSGDLSVYWYQQSLDQGLQFLIQYYNGEERAKGNILERFSAQQFPDLHSELNLSSLELGDSALYFCASSVGGGEGGEQFFGPGTRLTVL.

This chain joins TRBV5-1 and TRBJ1-1, with unresolved D. The length of the CDR3 is 14 residues. Between the trimmed V and J ends, which lost 7 bases and 4 bases, there was a span of 17 bases. Germline V gene sequence: CDR1 SGHRS, CDR2 YFSETQ. CDR3 DNA: TGCGCCAGCGCCTCGGGAGAATGGGTCACTGAAGCTTTCTTT. Translation: CASASGEWVTEAFF.

The chain recombines TRBV3-1 (or the pseudogene TRBV3-2) with TRBJ2-5; D gene ambiguous. V lost 2 bases and J lost 5, with 12 bases in between. CDR1 is LGHDT, CDR2 YNNKEL, per germline (reference sequence). The CDR3 sequence is 14 residues long. CDR3 in amino acids: CASSQRLSSETQYF. CDR3 nucleotides: TGTGCCAGCAGCCAAAGACTTAGCAGTGAGACCCAGTACTTC.

This sequence joins TRBV5-4 and TRBJ2-2, with D tentatively TRBD2 (6 bases). The CDR3 has 16 amino acids. The V gene's germline CDR1 is SGHNT and CDR2 YYREEE (reference sequence). V was clipped by 7 bases and J by 4 bases, with 20 bases between them. Here the CDR3 reads CASLRSGLHPTGELFF. The CDR3 DNA reads TGTGCCAGCCTTCGCTCGGGACTCCACCCCACCGGGGAGCTGTTTTTT.

The gene calls are TRBV5-5 and TRBJ1-4; possibly TRBD1 for D (6 bases). This CDR3 region has 15 residues. The germline V gene has CDR1 SGHKS and CDR2 YYEKEE (reference sequence). With 4 bases removed from V and 10 bases from J, the gap between germline ends came to 20 bases. DNA of the CDR3: TGTGCCAGCAGCCAATCCGGGACAACCTATGGAAAACTGTTTTTT. This translates into CASSQSGTTYGKLFF.

The chain combines TRBV28 with TRBJ2-3; TRBD2 matches 13 bases. The CDR3 consists of 17 residues. The V gene end was trimmed by 6 bases and the J gene end by 4 bases; junction bases not matched to a gene: 10. From germline, CDR1 is MDHEN and CDR2 SYDVKM. CDR3 protein: CASRVPGLAGVADTQYF. The CDR3 DNA reads as TGTGCCAGCAGGGTACCCGGACTAGCGGGAGTAGCAGATACGCAGTATTTT.

The chain has TRBV27 and TRBJ2-7; 8 bases are a match to TRBD1. This CDR3 comprises 15 residues. Trimming took 5 bases from V and 7 from J; bases not matched to a gene: 13. From germline, CDR1 is MNHEY and CDR2 SMNVEV (reference sequence). The CDR3 sequence is CASSTSGQDLREQYF. DNA of the CDR3: TGTGCCAGCAGTACCTCGGGACAGGACTTGAGGGAGCAGTACTTC.

The CDR3 coding sequence is TGCGCCAGCAGCTCCCGACTAGAGGCCACAGATACGCAGTATTTT. Amino acids: CASSSRLEATDTQYF. The chain recombines TRBV5-1 with TRBJ2-3, with a tentative D call TRBD2 (6 bases). Germline values: CDR1 SGHRS, CDR2 YFSETQ. Trimming shortened V by 3 bases and J by 2 bases, and 13 bases separated the two germline ends. This CDR3 region has 15 residues.

The chain uses TRBV4-1 and TRBJ2-3; 10 nucleotides align to TRBD2. Looked up from germline, CDR1 is MGHRA and CDR2 is YSYEKL. The CDR3 totals 16 residues. After removal of 3 bases from V and 2 bases from J, the junction contained 5 bases not matched to a gene. This CDR3 is CASSQLAGGLTDTQYF. CDR3 nucleotide sequence: TGCGCCAGCAGCCAGTTAGCGGGGGGCCTCACAGATACGCAGTATTTT.

This chain links TRBV4-3 with TRBJ2-7; 9 bases match TRBD1. Per germline, CDR1 LGHNA and CDR2 YSLEER. The CDR3 is 14 residues long. The V gene end was trimmed by 0 bases and the J gene end by 6 bases; junction bases not matched to a gene: 3. Here the CDR3 DNA reads TGCGCCAGCAGCCAAGACTACAGGGGGCCCGAGCAGTACTTC. It yields the protein CASSQDYRGPEQYF.

The gene calls are TRBV7-5 and TRBJ2-2; no DNA check was done on the table's D call, TRBD2. TRBV7-5 is a documented pseudogene. The CDR3 runs to 13 residues. The CDR3: CVRSYRGTGELFF. As DNA, the CDR3 is TGTGTCAGAAGCTACCGGGGCACCGGGGAGCTGTTTTTT.

This clone turned up a few times. The chain links TRBV7-2 to TRBJ1-6; D is unclear. Between the trimmed V and J ends, which lost 5 bases and 6 bases, there was a span of 8 bases. The CDR3 consists of 13 residues. Germline CDR1 and CDR2: SGHTA and FQGNSA. Written as DNA, the CDR3 is TGTGCCAGCAGCCTCGAGAGTAATTCACCCCTCCACTTT. Translation: CASSLESNSPLHF.

The genes are TRBV5-4 and TRBJ2-5; a possible D gene is TRBD2 (5 bases). Trimming took 0 bases from V and 5 from J, leaving 11 bases between them. The length of the CDR3 is 14 residues. The germline CDR1 and CDR2 sequences are SGHNT and YYREEE (reference sequence). The CDR3 bases are TGTGCCAGCAGCTTGGAGACGGGGTGGGAGACCCAGTACTTC. This gives the protein CASSLETGWETQYF.

The V call is TRBV11-2, the J call TRBJ1-2; D call uncertain. The CDR3 is made up of 14 amino acids. V lost 1 base to trimming and J lost 4 bases, with 10 bases between them. CDR1 is SGHAT and CDR2 is FQNNGV in the germline V gene. CDR3 DNA sequence: TGTGCCAGCAGCTTAGGTCCATCCATCTATGGCTACACCTTC. Its protein product is CASSLGPSIYGYTF. The variable domain in full, completed from reference TRBV11-2 and TRBJ1-2, reads EAGVAQSPRYKIIEKRQSVAFWCNPISGHATLYWYQQILGQGPKLLIQFQNNGVVDDSQLPKDRFSAERLKGVDSTLKIQPAKLEDSAVYLCASSLGPSIYGYTFGSGTRLTVV.

J is TRBJ1-1 and V is TRBV10-3; the D is unclear. The CDR3 covers 11 residues. The ends were cut back, 8 bases at V and 5 bases at J, with 9 bases in the middle. Germline V gene data show CDR1 as ENHRY and CDR2 as SYGVKD. Here the CDR3 DNA reads TGTGCCATCGGCAGCGAGACTGAAGCTTTCTTT. Its protein is CAIGSETEAFF.